This T cell receptor (beta chain) is from a study of T-cell reconstitution after alpha-beta-depleted transplantation in children. Broader study findings: T cells produced anew were the main source of T-cell counts and diversity one year after transplant. Surviving recipient T cells and thymic progenitors produced the high day-60 TCRbeta diversity seen in some patients. Several hundred graft clones that had expanded were reportedly the source of alpha-beta T cells about two months after transplant.

Preparation of the TCRbeta library was carried out with unique molecular identifiers. TCRdb called the PCR reads again in MiXCR, with one record for every CDR3 protein. The table shows hundreds of thousands of distinct CDR3 sequences, with roughly 25% occurring only once. This CDR3 spans 10 amino acids. Trimming left V 6 bases short and J 7 bases short, with 9 bases between. The germline V gene encodes CDR1 DFQATT and CDR2 SNEGSKA (reference sequence). Only a few counts were recorded for this clonotype. The antigen is not known. The receptor was derived from a female patient between 2 and 15 years old who had a stem cell transplant for congenital amegakaryocytic thrombocytopenia, so the T cells may come from the graft donor. The sample in question was PBMCs, mostly from graft donor cells, obtained 360 days after TCRalphabeta/CD19-depleted stem cell transplant. The chain employs TRBV20-1 and TRBJ1-2, with a possible D match to TRBD1 (6 bases). Here the CDR3 reads CSAGGPGYTF. The CDR3 DNA reads TGCAGTGCCGGGGGGCCTGGCTACACCTTC.